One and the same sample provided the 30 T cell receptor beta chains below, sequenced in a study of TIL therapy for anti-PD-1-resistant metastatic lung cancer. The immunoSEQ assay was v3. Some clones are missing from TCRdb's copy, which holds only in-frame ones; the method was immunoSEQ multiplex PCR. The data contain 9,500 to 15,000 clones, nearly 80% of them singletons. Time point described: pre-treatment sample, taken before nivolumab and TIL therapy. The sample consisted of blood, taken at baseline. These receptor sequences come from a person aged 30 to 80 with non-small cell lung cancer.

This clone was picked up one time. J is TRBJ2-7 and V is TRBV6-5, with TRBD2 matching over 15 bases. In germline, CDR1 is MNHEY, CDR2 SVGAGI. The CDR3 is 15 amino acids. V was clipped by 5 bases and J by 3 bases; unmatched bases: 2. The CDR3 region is CASSPGLAGGYEQYF. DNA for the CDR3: TGTGCCAGCAGTCCGGGACTAGCGGGGGGCTACGAGCAGTACTTC.

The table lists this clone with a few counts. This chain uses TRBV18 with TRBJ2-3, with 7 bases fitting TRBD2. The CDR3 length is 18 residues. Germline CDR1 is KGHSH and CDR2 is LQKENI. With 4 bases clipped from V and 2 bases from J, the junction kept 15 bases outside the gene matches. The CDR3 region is CASSLLANTGPDTDTQYF. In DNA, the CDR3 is TGTGCCAGCTCACTACTAGCGAATACGGGACCAGACACAGATACGCAGTATTTT.

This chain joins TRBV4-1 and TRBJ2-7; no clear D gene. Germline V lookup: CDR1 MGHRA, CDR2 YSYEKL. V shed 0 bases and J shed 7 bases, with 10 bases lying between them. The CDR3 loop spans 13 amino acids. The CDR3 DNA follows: TGCGCCAGCAGCCAAGACATGACCTGGGAGCAGTACTTC. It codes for CASSQDMTWEQYF.

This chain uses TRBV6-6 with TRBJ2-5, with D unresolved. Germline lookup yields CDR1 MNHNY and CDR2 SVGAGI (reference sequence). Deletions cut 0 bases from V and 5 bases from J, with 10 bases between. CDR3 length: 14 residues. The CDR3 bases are TGTGCCAGCAGTTACTCCCCGTACCTCGAGACCCAGTACTTC. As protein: CASSYSPYLETQYF.

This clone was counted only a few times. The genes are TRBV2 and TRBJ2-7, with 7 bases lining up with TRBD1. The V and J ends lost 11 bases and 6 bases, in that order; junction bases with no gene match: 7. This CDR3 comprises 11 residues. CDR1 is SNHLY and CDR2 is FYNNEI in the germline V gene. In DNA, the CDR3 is TGTGCCGCCACAGGGGTTGGCGAGCAGTACTTC. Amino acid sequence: CAATGVGEQYF.

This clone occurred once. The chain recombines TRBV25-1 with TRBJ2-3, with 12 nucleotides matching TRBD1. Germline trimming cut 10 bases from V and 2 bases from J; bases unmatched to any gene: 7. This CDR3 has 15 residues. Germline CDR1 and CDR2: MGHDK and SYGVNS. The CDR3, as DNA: TGTGCCACAAGGGGACAGGGGGCACTCACAGATACGCAGTATTTT. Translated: CATRGQGALTDTQYF.

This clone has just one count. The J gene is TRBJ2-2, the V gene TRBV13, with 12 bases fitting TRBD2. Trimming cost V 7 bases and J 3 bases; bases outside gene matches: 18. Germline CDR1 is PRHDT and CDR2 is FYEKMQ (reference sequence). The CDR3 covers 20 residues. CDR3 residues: CASTVYQLAGGPWDTGELFF. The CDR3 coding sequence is TGTGCCAGCACCGTCTACCAGCTAGCGGGAGGGCCTTGGGACACCGGGGAGCTGTTTTTT.

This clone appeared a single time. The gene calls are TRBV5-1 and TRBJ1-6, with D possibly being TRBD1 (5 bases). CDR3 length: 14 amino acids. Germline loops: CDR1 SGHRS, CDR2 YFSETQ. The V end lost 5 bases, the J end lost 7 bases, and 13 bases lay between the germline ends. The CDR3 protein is CASRFIQGNSPLHF. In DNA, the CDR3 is TGCGCCAGCAGATTCATTCAGGGCAATTCACCCCTCCACTTT. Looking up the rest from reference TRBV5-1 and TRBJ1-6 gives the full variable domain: KAGVTQTPRYLIKTRGQQVTLSCSPISGHRSVSWYQQTPGQGLQFLFEYFSETQRNKGNFPGRFSGRQFSNSRSEMNVSTLELGDSALYLCASRFIQGNSPLHFGNGTRLTVT.

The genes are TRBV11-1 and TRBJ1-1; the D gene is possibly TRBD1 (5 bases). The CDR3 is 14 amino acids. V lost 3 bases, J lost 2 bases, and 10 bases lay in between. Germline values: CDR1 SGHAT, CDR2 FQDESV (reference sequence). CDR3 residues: CASSFAQGNTEAFF. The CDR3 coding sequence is TGTGCCAGCAGCTTCGCTCAGGGTAACACTGAAGCTTTCTTT.

CDR3 DNA: TGCGCCAGCAGCTTCGTCCAGGGGGATGGCTACACCTTC. It is translated as CASSFVQGDGYTF. The rearrangement joins TRBV5-1 to TRBJ1-2; 7 bases agree with TRBD1. The germline CDR1 and CDR2 sequences are SGHRS and YFSETQ. This CDR3 has 13 residues. With V trimmed by 2 bases and J by 6 bases, 4 bases remained unmatched.

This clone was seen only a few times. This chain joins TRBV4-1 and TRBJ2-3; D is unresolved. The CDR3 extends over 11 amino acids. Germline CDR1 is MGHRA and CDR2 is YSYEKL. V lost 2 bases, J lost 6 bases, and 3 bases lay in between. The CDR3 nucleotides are TGCGCCAGCAGCCAATCTGATACGCAGTATTTT. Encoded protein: CASSQSDTQYF.

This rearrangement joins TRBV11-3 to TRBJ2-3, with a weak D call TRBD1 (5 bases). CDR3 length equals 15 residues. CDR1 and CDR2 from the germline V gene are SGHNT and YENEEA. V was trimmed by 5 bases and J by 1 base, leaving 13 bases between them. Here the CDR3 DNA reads TGTGCCAGCAGCCTGACAGACCACGGCACAGATACGCAGTATTTT. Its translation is CASSLTDHGTDTQYF. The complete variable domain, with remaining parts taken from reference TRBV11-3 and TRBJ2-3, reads EAGVVQSPRYKIIEKKQPVAFWCNPISGHNTLYWYLQNLGQGPELLIRYENEEAVDDSQLPKDRFSAERLKGVDSTLKIQPAELGDSAVYLCASSLTDHGTDTQYFGPGTRLTVL.

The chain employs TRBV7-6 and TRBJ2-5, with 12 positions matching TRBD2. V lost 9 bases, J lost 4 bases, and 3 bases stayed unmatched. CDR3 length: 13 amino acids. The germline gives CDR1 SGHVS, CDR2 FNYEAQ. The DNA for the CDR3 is TGTGCCAGTCCGGGACTAGCGGGAGAGACCCAGTACTTC. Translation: CASPGLAGETQYF.

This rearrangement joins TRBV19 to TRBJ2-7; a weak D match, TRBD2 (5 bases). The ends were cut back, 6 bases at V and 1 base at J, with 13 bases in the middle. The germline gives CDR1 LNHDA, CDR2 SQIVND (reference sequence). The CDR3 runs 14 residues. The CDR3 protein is CASRPPGFSYEQYF. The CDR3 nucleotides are TGTGCCAGTAGGCCTCCGGGATTTTCCTACGAGCAGTACTTC.

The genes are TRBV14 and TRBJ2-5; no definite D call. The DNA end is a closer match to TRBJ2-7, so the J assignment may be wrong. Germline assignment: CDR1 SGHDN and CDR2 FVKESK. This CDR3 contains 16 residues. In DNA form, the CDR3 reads TGTGCCAGCAGCCAAGGACGCCGAGACTGGACCTACGAGCAGTACTTC. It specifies CASSQGRRDWTYEQYF.

CDR3 DNA: TGTGCCAGCAGCCCCAGCGGGAGCCTGAGCGGGGAGCTGTTTTTT. Translated: CASSPSGSLSGELFF. V gene TRBV7-7 combines with J gene TRBJ2-2; 8 bases are shared with TRBD2. CDR1 SSHAT and CDR2 FNYEAQ come from the germline V gene (reference sequence). Trimming removed 5 bases from V and 7 bases from J; junction bases left unmatched: 9. This CDR3 has 15 residues. The full variable domain, with the rest looked up from reference TRBV7-7 and TRBJ2-2, is GAGVSQSPRYKVTKRGQDVTLRCDPISSHATLYWYQQALGQGPEFLTYFNYEAQPDKSGLPSDRFSAERPEGSISTLTIQRTEQRDSAMYRCASSPSGSLSGELFFGEGSRLTVL.

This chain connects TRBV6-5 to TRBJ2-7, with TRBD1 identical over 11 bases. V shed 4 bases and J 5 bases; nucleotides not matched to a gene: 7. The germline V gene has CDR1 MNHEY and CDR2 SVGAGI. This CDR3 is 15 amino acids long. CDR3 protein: CASSWGDRGNHEQYF. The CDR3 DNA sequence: TGTGCCAGCAGTTGGGGGGACAGGGGGAATCACGAGCAGTACTTC.

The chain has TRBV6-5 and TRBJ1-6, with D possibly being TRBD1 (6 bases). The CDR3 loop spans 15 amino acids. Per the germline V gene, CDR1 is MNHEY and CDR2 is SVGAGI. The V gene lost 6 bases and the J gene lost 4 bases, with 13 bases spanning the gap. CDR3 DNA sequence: TGTGCCAGCAGCCAACAGGGTGGATATAATTCACCCCTCCACTTT. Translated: CASSQQGGYNSPLHF.

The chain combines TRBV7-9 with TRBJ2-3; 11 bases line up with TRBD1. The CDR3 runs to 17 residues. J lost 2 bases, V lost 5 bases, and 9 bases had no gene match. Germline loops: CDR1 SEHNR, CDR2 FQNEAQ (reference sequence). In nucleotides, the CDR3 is TGTGCCAGCAGCGATCCCGGGACAGGGGGACCCACAGATACGCAGTATTTT. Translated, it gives CASSDPGTGGPTDTQYF.

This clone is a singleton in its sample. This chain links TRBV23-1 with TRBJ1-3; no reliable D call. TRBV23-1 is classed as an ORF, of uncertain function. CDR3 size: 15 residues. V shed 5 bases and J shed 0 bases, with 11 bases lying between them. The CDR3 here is CASSSYTVSGNTIYF. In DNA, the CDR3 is TGCGCCAGCAGTTCCTATACTGTCTCTGGAAACACCATATATTTT.

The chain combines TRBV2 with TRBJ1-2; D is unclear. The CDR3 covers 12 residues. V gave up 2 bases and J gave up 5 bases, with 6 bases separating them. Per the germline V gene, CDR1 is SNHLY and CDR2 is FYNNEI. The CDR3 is CASSETRYGYTF. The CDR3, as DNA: TGTGCCAGCAGTGAAACGAGGTATGGCTACACCTTC.

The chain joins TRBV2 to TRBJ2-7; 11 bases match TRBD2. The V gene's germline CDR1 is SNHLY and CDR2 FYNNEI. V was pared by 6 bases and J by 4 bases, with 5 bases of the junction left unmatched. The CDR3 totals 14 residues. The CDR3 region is CASRVAGGPYEQYF. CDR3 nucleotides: TGTGCCAGCAGGGTAGCGGGAGGGCCTTACGAGCAGTACTTC.

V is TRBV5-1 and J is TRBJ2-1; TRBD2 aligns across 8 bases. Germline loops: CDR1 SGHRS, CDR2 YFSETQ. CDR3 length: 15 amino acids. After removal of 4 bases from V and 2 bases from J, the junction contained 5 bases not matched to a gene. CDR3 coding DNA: TGCGCCAGCAGCCCGTTAGCGGGAACCTACAATGAGCAGTTCTTC. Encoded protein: CASSPLAGTYNEQFF.

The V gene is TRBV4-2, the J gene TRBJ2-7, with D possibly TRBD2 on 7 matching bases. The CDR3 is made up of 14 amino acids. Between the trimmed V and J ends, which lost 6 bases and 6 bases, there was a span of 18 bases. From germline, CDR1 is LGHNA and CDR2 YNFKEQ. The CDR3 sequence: CASRPEGEGGEQYF. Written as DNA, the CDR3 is TGTGCCAGCAGACCGGAGGGGGAGGGCGGCGAGCAGTACTTC.

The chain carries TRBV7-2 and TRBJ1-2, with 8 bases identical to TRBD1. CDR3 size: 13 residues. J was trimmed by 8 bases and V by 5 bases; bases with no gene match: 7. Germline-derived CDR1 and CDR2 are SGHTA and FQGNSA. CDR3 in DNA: TGTGCCAGCAGCGACGAGACAGGGGCCGGCTACACCTTC. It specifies CASSDETGAGYTF. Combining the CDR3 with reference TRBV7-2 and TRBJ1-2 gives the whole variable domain GAGVSQSPSNKVTEKGKDVELRCDPISGHTALYWYRQSLGQGLEFLIYFQGNSAPDKSGLPSDRFSAERTGGSVSTLTIQRTQQEDSAVYLCASSDETGAGYTFGSGTRLTVV.

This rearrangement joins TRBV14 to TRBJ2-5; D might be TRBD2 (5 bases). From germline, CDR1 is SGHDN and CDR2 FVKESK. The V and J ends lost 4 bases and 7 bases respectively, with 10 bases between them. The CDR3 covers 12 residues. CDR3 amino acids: CASSLVLGTQYF. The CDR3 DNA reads TGTGCCAGCAGCCTGGTACTAGGGACCCAGTACTTC.

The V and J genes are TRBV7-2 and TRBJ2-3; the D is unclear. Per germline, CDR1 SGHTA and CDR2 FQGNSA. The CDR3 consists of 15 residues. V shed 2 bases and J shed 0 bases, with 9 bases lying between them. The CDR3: CASSLMPLSTDTQYF. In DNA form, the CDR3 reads TGTGCCAGCAGCTTAATGCCCCTGAGCACAGATACGCAGTATTTT.

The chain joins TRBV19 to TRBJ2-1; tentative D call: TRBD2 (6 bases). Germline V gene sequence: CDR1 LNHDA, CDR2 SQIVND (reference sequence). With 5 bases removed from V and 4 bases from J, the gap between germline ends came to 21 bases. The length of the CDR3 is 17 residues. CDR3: CASSAITGGKAYNEQFF. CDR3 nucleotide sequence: TGTGCCAGTAGTGCAATAACTGGCGGGAAGGCATACAATGAGCAGTTCTTC.

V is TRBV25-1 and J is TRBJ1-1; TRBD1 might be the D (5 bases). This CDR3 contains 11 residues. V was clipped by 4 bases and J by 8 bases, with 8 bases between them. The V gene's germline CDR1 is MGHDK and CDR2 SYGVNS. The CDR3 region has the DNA TGTGCCAGCAGTGGATACAGGGAAGCTTTCTTT. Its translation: CASSGYREAFF.

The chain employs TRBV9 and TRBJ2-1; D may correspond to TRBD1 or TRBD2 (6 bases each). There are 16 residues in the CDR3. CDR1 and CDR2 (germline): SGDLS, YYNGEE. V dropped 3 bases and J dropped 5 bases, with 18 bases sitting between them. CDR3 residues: CASSAQYAEGDNEQFF. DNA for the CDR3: TGTGCCAGCAGCGCCCAATATGCGGAGGGGGACAATGAGCAGTTCTTC.